These 9 T cell receptor beta chains were sequenced from one sample in a study of blood T cell repertoires in COVID-19. Clones were sequenced by immunoSEQ multiplex PCR, and TCRdb holds only the in-frame ones, with some missing. Here the sample spans a few hundred thousand clones, around 90% being singletons. The sample comprised peripheral blood. These receptors all stem from a woman aged 55-75 years with COVID-19, enrolled during active disease.

This chain links TRBV7-2 with TRBJ1-2; D ambiguous. V lost 0 bases and J 5 bases, leaving 7 bases between the germline ends. The length of the CDR3 is 13 residues. Germline V CDR1 and CDR2: SGHTA, FQGNSA. The CDR3 DNA reads TGTGCCAGCAGCTTAGCGGGCTGGTATGGCTACACCTTC. This translates into CASSLAGWYGYTF.

This clone was recorded once. Other DNA sequences in the same sample also yield this CDR3. V gene TRBV9 combines with J gene TRBJ1-1; D is undetermined. CDR1 is SGDLS, CDR2 YYNGEE, per germline. The CDR3 is 13 amino acids. V lost 5 bases and J 4 bases, leaving 12 bases between the germline ends. The CDR3 region is CASSAQVRTEAFF. As DNA, the CDR3 is TGTGCCAGCAGTGCACAAGTCCGCACTGAAGCTTTCTTT.

The V gene is TRBV4-1, the J gene TRBJ1-5; D is undetermined. The V end lost 4 bases, the J end lost 5 bases, and 15 bases lay between the germline ends. The CDR3 covers 15 residues. CDR1 is MGHRA, CDR2 YSYEKL, per germline. For the CDR3, the DNA is TGCGCCAGCAGCCCCAGGACTTCCCAGGATCAGCCCCAGCATTTT. Protein sequence: CASSPRTSQDQPQHF.

The chain uses TRBV12-3 or TRBV12-4 and TRBJ1-2; D is unresolved. V lost 10 bases and J lost 8, with 20 bases in between. This CDR3 is 13 amino acids long. The CDR3 sequence is CATTRAVIWGYTF. CDR3 coding DNA: TGTGCCACCACGAGGGCTGTTATTTGGGGCTACACCTTC.

Comment on this clone: Other DNA sequences in the sample encode the same CDR3. The chain employs TRBV7-2 and TRBJ1-3; D possibly corresponds to TRBD1 (5 bases). Germline V gene sequence: CDR1 SGHTA, CDR2 FQGNSA. CDR3 length: 14 amino acids. V was clipped by 5 bases and J by 1 base, with 9 bases between them. The CDR3 region is CASSPQGSGNTIYF. The DNA of the CDR3 is TGTGCCAGCAGCCCGCAGGGATCTGGAAACACCATATATTTT.

The rearrangement joins TRBV30 to TRBJ1-6; no definite D call. Germline lookup yields CDR1 GTSNPN and CDR2 SVGIG (reference sequence). Trimming pared 0 bases from V and 10 bases from J, leaving 10 bases between. CDR3 length: 13 amino acids. As DNA, the CDR3 is TGTGCCTGGAGTGTACCGGGTGGCTCACCCCTCCACTTT. Translation gives CAWSVPGGSPLHF.

The V call is TRBV11-2, the J call TRBJ2-2; a weak D match, TRBD2 (6 bases). The CDR3 has 16 amino acids. Trimming left V 1 base short and J 4 bases short, with 13 bases between. Germline-derived CDR1 and CDR2 are SGHAT and FQNNGV. The CDR3 DNA reads as TGTGCCAGCAGCTTAGGAGGCCGGGGGAGCACCGGGGAGCTGTTTTTT. Translation: CASSLGGRGSTGELFF.

The chain joins TRBV6-5 to TRBJ1-1; D might be TRBD1 (5 bases). The germline V gene encodes CDR1 MNHEY and CDR2 SVGAGI. The CDR3 contains 16 residues. V lost 0 bases to trimming and J lost 0 bases, with 11 bases between them. The CDR3 DNA is TGTGCCAGCAGTTACTCGTGGGGGGAGTTGAACACTGAAGCTTTCTTT. Protein: CASSYSWGELNTEAFF.

This clone came up a few times. The CDR3 coding sequence is TGCAGTGCTAGTAGGGAGGGGAGTTGGACTGAAGCTTTCTTT. It codes for CSASREGSWTEAFF. The V call is TRBV20-1, the J call TRBJ1-1, with D maybe TRBD1 (5 bases). CDR1 DFQATT and CDR2 SNEGSKA come from the germline V gene (reference sequence). Trimming took off 3 bases at V and 5 bases at J, with 16 bases between the two ends. The CDR3 runs to 14 residues.